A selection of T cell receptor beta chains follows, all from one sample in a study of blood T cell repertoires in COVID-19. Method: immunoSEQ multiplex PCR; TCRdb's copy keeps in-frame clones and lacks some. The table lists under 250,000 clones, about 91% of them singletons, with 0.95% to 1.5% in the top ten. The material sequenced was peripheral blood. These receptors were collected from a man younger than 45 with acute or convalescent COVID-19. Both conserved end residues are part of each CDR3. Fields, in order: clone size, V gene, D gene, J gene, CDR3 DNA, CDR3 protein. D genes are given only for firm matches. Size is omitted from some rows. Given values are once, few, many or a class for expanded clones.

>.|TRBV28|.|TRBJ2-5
TGTGCCAGCAAGTCCCCAGGTCCCCAAGAGACCCAGTACTTC
CASKSPGPQETQYF
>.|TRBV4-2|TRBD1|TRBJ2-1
TGTGCCAGCAGCCAAGCCGGACAGGCTTCTGGTGAGCAGTTCTTC
CASSQAGQASGEQFF
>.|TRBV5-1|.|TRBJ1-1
TGCGCCAGCAGCCAGGATGTGACAGGTCGTCCTGAAGCTTTCTTT
CASSQDVTGRPEAFF
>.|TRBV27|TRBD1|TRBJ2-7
TGTGCCAGCAGTTCCTCCCGGGACAGTTACTACGAGCAGTACTTC
CASSSSRDSYYEQYF
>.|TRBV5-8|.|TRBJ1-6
TGTGCCAGCAGCCGAAGCGAAAGCTCCTATAATTCACCCCTCCACTTT
CASSRSESSYNSPLHF
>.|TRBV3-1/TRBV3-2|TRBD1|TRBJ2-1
TGTGCCAGCAGCCGGAATTCCGGGACAGGGGCGGGCAATGAGCAGTTCTTC
CASSRNSGTGAGNEQFF
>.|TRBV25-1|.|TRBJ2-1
TGTGCCAGCAGATTGGGCAGGGGTTCCGATGAGCAGTTCTTC
CASRLGRGSDEQFF
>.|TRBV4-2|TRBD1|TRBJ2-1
TGTGCCAGCAGCCGTGGCGGACAGGGCTCCTACAATGAGCAGTTCTTC
CASSRGGQGSYNEQFF
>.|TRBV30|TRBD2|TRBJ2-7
TGTGCCTTCAAGGTGGGGACTAGCTATCACTACGAGCAGTACTTC
CAFKVGTSYHYEQYF
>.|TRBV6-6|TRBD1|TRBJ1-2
TGTGCCAGCAGTTTCCCCGACAGGGACTATGGCTACACCTTC
CASSFPDRDYGYTF
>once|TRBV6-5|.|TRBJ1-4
TGTGCCAGCAGTTACGGCACCGGGGGAAATGAAAAACTGTTTTTT
CASSYGTGGNEKLFF
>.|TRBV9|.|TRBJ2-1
TGTGCCAGCAGCTATTTAATAGCCAATGAGCAGTTCTTC
CASSYLIANEQFF
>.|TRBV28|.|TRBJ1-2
TGTGCCAGCAGTCCACAGGGCTCCCACTATGGCTACACCTTC
CASSPQGSHYGYTF
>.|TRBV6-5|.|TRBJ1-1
TGTGCCAGCAGTTACTCGGGAGGAAAAACTGAAGCTTTCTTT
CASSYSGGKTEAFF
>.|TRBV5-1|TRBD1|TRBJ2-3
TGCGCCAGCCGAAATCCGGGACAGCTTTCTGATACGCAGTATTTT
CASRNPGQLSDTQYF
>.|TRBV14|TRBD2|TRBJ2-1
TGTGCCAGCAGCCAGGTAGCGGGCTCCTACAATGAGCAGTTCTTC
CASSQVAGSYNEQFF
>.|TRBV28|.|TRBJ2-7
TGTGCCAGCAGTTTAGCGGGCTCCAGTCTAGTCGAGCAGTACTTC
CASSLAGSSLVEQYF
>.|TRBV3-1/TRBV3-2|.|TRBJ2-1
TGTGCCAGCAGTCGCGGACAAACCAGGGAGTTCTTC
CASSRGQTREFF
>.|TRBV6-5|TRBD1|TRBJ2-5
TGTGCCAGCAGTTATCTGACAGGGGGCAGGGAGACCCAGTACTTC
CASSYLTGGRETQYF
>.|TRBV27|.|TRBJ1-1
TGTGCCAGCAGTTTATATCCGGGGGGCGCTGAAGCTTTCTTT
CASSLYPGGAEAFF
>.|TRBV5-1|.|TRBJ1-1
TGCGCCAGCAGCAGCGATTTTATGAACACTGAAGCTTTCTTT
CASSSDFMNTEAFF
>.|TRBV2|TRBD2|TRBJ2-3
TGTGCCAGCAACACGGGAGGGCCGACAGATACGCAGTATTTT
CASNTGGPTDTQYF
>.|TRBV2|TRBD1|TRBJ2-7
TGTGCCAGCAGGAAGGGACAGGCCGCCTACGAGCAGTACTTC
CASRKGQAAYEQYF
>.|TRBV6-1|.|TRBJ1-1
TGTGCCAGCAGTGAAGCGCGGGGACGACTAAACACTGAAGCTTTCTTT
CASSEARGRLNTEAFF
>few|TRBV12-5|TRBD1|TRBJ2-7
TGTGCTAGTGGTCGAGTCCGGGACAGGTCCTACGAGCAGTACTTC
CASGRVRDRSYEQYF
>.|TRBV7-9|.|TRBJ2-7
TGTGCCAGCAGCTTAGCGTCAGGCATTTACGAGCAGTACTTC
CASSLASGIYEQYF
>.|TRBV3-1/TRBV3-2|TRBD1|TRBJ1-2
TGTGCCAGCAGCCAGGGTGACAGGGCCTACACCTTC
CASSQGDRAYTF
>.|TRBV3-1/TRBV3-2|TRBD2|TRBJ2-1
TGTGCCAGCAGCCAAAGCGGGGGCACCTACAATGAGCAGTTCTTC
CASSQSGGTYNEQFF
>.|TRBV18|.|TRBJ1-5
TGTGCCAGCTCACCGCGGGATCAGCCCCAGCATTTT
CASSPRDQPQHF
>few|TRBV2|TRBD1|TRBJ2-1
TGTGCCAGCAGTGTGGTCGTGTTGGGACAGGAGAGTTTCTTC
CASSVVVLGQESFF
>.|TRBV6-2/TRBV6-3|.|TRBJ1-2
TGTGCCAGCAGTCAATCTCGATTGAGCTATGGCTACACCTTC
CASSQSRLSYGYTF
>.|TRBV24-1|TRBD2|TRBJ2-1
TGTGCCACCAGTGACCCCGGACTAGCGGGACGCAATGAGCAGTTCTTC
CATSDPGLAGRNEQFF
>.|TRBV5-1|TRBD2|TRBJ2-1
TGCGCCAGCAGCTTGTCTAGCGGGAGGATGAATGAGCAGTTCTTC
CASSLSSGRMNEQFF
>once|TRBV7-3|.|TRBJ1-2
TGTGCCAGCAGCCCGGGACAAGACTATGGCTACACCTTC
CASSPGQDYGYTF
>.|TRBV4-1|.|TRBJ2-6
TGCGCCAGCAGCCAAGGGAGCTCTGGGGCCAACGTCCTGACTTTC
CASSQGSSGANVLTF
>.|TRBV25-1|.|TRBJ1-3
TGTGCCAGCACCTCGCGCGGGGGGGCTTATGGAAACACCATATATTTT
CASTSRGGAYGNTIYF
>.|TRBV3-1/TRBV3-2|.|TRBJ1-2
TGTGCCAGCAGCCACCTGGACAATCTGGGCTATGGCTACACCTTC
CASSHLDNLGYGYTF
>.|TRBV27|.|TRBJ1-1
TGTGCCAGCAGTCCCAGGGTCTCGGGTGCTGAAGCTTTCTTT
CASSPRVSGAEAFF
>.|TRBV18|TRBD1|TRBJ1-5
TGTGCCAGCTCACCACCAGGGACAGGGGAAGATCAGCCCCAGCATTTT
CASSPPGTGEDQPQHF
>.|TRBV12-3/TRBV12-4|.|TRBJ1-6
TGTGCCAGCAGTCCGAGGGGAGGATCACCCCTCCACTTT
CASSPRGGSPLHF
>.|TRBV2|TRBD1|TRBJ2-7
TGTGCCAGCAGGACAGGGGGCCCCGCCCTAAGTGAGCAGTACTTC
CASRTGGPALSEQYF
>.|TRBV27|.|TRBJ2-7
TGTGCCAGCAGTTTAGCGGGAAGCTCCTACGAGCAGTACTTC
CASSLAGSSYEQYF
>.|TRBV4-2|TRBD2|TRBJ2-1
TGTGCCAGCAGCCACGGACTAGCCGCAACCATGGGCTCCTACAATGAGCAGTTCTTC
CASSHGLAATMGSYNEQFF
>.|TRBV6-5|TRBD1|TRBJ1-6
TGTGCCAGCAGTTACTCCGGGACAGGGACTTCACCCCTCCACTTT
CASSYSGTGTSPLHF
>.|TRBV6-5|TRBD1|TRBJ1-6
TGTGCCAGCAGACCCGGGACAGGGGGTAATTCACCCCTCCACTTT
CASRPGTGGNSPLHF
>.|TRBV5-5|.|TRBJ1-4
TGTGCCAGCAGCTTTCCTGGCGGGACTGAAAAACTGTTTTTT
CASSFPGGTEKLFF
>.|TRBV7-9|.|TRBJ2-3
TGTGCCAGTGTCCGCGGGGTTACAGATACGCAGTATTTT
CASVRGVTDTQYF
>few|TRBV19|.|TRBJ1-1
TGTGCCAGTCACAGCCTCAGAGGGAGAACTGAAGCTTTCTTT
CASHSLRGRTEAFF
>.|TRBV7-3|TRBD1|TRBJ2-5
TGTGCCAGCAGCTCAATCGGACAGGCACCGTTGGAGACCCAGTACTTC
CASSSIGQAPLETQYF
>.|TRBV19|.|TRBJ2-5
TGTGCCAGTAGTATCGCGGGCTCGCTAGAGACCCAGTACTTC
CASSIAGSLETQYF